The T cell receptor (beta chain) described here comes from a study of identical twins. TCRdb itself ran the 5' RACE reads through MiXCR, one entry per CDR3 protein. The profile shows 700,000 to 950,000 distinct CDR3 sequences, around 12% of them singletons. V dropped 6 bases and J dropped 2; count of bases not matched to a gene: 4. Germline-derived CDR1 and CDR2 are SGHNT and YENEEA. CDR3 length: 14 residues. Another study also made use of these data, one on yellow fever vaccine responses in identical twins.

The chain combines TRBV11-3 with TRBJ2-1, with 7 bases aligning to TRBD2. The sample taken for sequencing was PBMCs. This TCR came from a woman under 30 in good health. The CDR3 here is CASRLGTTYNEQFF. The CDR3, as DNA: TGTGCCAGCAGACTAGGGACTACCTACAATGAGCAGTTCTTC.